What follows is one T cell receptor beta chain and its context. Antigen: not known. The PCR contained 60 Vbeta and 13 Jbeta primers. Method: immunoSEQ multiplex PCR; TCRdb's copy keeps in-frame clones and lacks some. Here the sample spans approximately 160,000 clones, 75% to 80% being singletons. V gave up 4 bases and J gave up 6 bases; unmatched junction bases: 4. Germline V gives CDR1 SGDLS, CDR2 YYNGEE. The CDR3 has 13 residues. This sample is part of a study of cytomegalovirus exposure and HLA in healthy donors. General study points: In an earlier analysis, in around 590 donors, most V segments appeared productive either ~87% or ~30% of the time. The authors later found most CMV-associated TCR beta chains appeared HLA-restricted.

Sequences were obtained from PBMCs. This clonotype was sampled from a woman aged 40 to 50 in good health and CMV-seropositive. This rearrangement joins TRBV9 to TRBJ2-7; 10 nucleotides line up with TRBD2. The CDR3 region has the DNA TGTGCCAGCAGCCGGACTAGCGGTAGCGAGCAGTACTTC. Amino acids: CASSRTSGSEQYF.